This T cell receptor beta chain was obtained from a study of control samples from healthy donors and cancer patients. V was shortened by 3 bases and J by 3 bases, with 11 bases between the two germline ends. Germline V gene sequence: CDR1 MGHRA, CDR2 YSYEKL. The CDR3 is made up of 14 amino acids. Produced via immunoSEQ multiplex PCR; TCRdb's table is partial and in-frame only. The sample records about 94,000 clones, 90% being singletons. This TCR was recovered from a woman aged 18-29 years in good health. The sequencing sample was made of blood. The rearrangement uses TRBV4-1 and TRBJ1-1; possible D gene TRBD1, 5 bases. The CDR3 DNA is TGCGCCAGCAGCCATTATACGGGGGACACTGAAGCTTTCTTT. Translated, it gives CASSHYTGDTEAFF.